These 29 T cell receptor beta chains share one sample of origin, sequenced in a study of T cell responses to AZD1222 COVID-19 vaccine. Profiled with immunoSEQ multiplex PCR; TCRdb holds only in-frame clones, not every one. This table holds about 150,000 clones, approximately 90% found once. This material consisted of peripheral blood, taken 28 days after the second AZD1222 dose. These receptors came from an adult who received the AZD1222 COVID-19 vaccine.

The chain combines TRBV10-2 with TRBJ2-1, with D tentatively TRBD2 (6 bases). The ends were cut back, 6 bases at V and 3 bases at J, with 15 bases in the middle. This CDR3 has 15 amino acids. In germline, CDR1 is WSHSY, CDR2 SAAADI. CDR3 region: CASSHSPGGYNEQFF. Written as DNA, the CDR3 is TGCGCCAGCAGCCATTCCCCCGGGGGCTACAATGAGCAGTTCTTC.

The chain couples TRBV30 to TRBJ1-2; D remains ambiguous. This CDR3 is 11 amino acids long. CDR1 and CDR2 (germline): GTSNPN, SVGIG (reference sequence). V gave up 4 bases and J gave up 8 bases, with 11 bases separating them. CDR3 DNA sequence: TGTGCCTGGACCAACTTGAGAGGCTACACCTTC. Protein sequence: CAWTNLRGYTF.

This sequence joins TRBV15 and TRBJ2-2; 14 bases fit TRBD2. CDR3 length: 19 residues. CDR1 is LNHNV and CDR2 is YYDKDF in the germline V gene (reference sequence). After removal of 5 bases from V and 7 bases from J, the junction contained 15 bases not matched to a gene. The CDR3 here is CATSASRLAGGPFDGELFF. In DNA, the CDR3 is TGTGCCACCAGCGCCTCCCGACTAGCGGGGGGGCCTTTTGACGGGGAGCTGTTTTTT.

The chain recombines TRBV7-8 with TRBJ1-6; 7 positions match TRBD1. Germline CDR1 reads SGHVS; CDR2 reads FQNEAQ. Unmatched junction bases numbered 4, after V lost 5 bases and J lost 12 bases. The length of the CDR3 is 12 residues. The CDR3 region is CASSHRGGPLHF. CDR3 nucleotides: TGTGCCAGCAGCCACAGGGGTGGACCCCTCCACTTT.

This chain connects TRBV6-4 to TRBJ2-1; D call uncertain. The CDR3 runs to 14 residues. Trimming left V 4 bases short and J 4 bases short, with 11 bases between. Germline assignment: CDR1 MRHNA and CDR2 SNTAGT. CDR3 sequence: CASSVQENYNEQFF. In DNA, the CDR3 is TGTGCCAGCAGTGTGCAGGAGAATTACAATGAGCAGTTCTTC.

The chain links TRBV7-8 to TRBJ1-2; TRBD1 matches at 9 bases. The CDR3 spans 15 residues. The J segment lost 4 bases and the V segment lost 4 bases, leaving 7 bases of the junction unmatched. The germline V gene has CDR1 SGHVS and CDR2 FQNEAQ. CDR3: CASSSGQGGSYGYTF. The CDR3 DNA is TGTGCCAGCAGCTCGGGACAGGGAGGGAGCTATGGCTACACCTTC.

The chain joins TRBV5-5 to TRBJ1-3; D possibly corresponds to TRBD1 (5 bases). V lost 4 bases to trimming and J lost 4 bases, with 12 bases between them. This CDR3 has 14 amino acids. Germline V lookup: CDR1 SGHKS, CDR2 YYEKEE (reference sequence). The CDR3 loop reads CASSLEGLGNTIYF. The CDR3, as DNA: TGTGCCAGCAGCCTGGAGGGGCTAGGAAACACCATATATTTT.

The CDR3 loop is CSVVWGAYEQYF. CDR3 DNA sequence: TGCAGCGTTGTTTGGGGCGCCTACGAGCAGTACTTC. The rearrangement uses TRBV29-1 and TRBJ2-7, with D perhaps matching TRBD1 (5 bases). Germline CDR1 is SQVTM and CDR2 is ANQGSEA. This CDR3 has 12 residues. Deletions cut 4 bases from V and 2 bases from J, with 9 bases between.

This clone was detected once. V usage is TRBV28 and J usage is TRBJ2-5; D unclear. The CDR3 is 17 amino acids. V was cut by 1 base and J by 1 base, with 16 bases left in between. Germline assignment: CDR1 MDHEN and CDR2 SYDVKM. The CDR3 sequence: CASSLFRSGKLQETQYF. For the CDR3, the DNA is TGTGCCAGCAGTTTATTTCGCTCGGGCAAACTCCAAGAGACCCAGTACTTC.

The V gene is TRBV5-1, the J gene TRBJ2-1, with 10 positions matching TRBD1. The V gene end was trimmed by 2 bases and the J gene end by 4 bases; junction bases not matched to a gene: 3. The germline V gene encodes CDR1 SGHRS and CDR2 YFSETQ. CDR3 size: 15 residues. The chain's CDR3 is CASSFRDRGYNEQFF. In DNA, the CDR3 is TGCGCCAGCAGCTTCCGGGACAGGGGATACAATGAGCAGTTCTTC. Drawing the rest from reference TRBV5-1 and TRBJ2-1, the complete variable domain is KAGVTQTPRYLIKTRGQQVTLSCSPISGHRSVSWYQQTPGQGLQFLFEYFSETQRNKGNFPGRFSGRQFSNSRSEMNVSTLELGDSALYLCASSFRDRGYNEQFFGPGTRLTVL.

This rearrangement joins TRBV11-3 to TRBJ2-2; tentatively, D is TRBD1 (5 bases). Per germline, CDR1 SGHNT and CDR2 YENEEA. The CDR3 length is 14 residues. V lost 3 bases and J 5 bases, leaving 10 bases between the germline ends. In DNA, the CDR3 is TGTGCCAGCAGCTTTCGACAGACAACCGGGGAGCTGTTTTTT. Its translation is CASSFRQTTGELFF.

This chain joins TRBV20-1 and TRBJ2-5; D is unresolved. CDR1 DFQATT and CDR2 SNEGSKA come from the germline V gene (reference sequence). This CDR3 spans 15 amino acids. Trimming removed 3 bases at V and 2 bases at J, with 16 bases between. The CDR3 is CSASPKNGIQETQYF. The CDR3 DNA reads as TGCAGTGCTAGTCCGAAAAATGGGATACAAGAGACCCAGTACTTC.

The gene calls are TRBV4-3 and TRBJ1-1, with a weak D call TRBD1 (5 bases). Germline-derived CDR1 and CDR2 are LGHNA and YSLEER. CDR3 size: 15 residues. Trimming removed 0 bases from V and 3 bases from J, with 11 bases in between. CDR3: CASSQDTGVYTEAFF. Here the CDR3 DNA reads TGCGCCAGCAGCCAAGATACGGGGGTTTACACTGAAGCTTTCTTT.

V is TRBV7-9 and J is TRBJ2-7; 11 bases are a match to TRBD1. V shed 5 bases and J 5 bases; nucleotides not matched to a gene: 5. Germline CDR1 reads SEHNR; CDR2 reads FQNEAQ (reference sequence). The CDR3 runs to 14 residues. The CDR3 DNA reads TGTGCCAGCAGCCCGCGGACAGGGGGCCACGAGCAGTACTTC. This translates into CASSPRTGGHEQYF.

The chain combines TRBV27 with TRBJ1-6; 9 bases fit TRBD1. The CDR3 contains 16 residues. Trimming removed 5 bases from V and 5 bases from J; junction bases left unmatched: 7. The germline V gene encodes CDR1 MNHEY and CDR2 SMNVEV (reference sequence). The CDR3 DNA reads TGTGCCAGCAGTCGAACAGGGGGCAGGAATAATTCACCCCTCCACTTT. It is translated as CASSRTGGRNNSPLHF.

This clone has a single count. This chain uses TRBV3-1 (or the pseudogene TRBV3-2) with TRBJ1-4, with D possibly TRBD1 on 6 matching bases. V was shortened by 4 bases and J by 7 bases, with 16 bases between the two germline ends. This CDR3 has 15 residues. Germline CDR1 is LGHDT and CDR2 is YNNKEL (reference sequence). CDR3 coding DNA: TGTGCCAGCAGCCCGAGGGTGGGGGCGCGTGAAAAACTGTTTTTT. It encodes CASSPRVGAREKLFF.

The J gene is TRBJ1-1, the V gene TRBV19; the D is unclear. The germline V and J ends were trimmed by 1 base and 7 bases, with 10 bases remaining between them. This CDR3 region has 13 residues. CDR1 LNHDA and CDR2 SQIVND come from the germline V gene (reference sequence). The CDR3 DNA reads TGTGCCAGTAGTATAGGGCGGAAAATTGAAGCTTTCTTT. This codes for CASSIGRKIEAFF.

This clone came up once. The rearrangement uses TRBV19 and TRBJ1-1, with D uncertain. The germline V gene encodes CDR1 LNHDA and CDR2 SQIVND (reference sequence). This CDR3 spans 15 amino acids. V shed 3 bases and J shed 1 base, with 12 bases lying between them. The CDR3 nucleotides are TGTGCCAGTAGTATTCATAGCGTAAGGAACACTGAAGCTTTCTTT. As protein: CASSIHSVRNTEAFF.

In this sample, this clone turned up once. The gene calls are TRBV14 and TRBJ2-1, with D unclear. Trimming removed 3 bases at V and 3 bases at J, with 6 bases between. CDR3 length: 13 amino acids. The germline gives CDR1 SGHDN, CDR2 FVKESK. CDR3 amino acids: CASSQGYYNEQFF. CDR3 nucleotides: TGTGCCAGCAGCCAGGGCTACTACAATGAGCAGTTCTTC.

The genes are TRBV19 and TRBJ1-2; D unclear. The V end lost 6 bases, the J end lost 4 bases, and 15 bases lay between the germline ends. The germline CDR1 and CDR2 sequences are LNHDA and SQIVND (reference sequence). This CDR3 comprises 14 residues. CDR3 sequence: CASSRRGFSYGYTF. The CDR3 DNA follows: TGTGCCAGTAGCCGGAGAGGGTTTAGCTATGGCTACACCTTC.

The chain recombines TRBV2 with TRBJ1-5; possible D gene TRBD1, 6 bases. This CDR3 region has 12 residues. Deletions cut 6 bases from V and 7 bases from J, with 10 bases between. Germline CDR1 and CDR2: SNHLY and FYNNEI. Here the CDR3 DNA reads TGTGCCAGCAGGGAGGGGGACCAGCCCCAGCATTTT. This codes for CASREGDQPQHF.

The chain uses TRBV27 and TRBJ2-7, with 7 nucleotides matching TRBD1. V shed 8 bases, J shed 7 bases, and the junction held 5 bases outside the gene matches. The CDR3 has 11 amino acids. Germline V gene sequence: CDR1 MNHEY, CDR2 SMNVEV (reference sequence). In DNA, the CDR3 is TGTGCCAGCCGACAACAGGGGGAGCAGTACTTC. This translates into CASRQQGEQYF.

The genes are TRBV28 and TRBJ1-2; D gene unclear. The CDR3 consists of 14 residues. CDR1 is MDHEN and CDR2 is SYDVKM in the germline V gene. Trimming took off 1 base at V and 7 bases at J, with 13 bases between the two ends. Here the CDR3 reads CASSLSAPDGGYTF. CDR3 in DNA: TGTGCCAGCAGTTTATCCGCCCCGGATGGTGGCTACACCTTC.

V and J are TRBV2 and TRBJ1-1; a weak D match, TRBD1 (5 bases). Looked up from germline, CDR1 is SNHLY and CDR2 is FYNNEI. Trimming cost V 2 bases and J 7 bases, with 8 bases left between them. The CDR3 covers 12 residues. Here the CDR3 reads CASSETTVEAFF. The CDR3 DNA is TGTGCCAGCAGTGAAACGACAGTTGAAGCTTTCTTT.

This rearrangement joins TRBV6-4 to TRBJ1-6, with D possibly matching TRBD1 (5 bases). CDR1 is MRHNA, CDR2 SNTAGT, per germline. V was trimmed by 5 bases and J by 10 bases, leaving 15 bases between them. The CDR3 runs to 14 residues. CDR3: CASSPQGETSPLHF. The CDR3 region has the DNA TGTGCCAGCAGTCCCCAGGGAGAGACATCACCCCTCCACTTT.

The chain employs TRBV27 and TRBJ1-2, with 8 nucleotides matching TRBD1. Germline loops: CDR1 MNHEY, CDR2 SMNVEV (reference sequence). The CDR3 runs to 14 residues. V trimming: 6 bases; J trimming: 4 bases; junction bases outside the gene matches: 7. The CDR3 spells CASRSSDRVYGYTF. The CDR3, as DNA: TGTGCCAGCAGATCCTCGGACAGGGTCTATGGCTACACCTTC.

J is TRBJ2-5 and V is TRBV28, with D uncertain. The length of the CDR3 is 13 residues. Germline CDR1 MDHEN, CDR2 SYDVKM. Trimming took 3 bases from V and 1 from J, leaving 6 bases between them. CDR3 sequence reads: CASSFVLQETQYF. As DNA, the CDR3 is TGTGCCAGCAGTTTTGTTCTCCAAGAGACCCAGTACTTC.

The CDR3 here is CASRLSQSSGNTIYF. CDR3 DNA sequence: TGTGCCAGCAGGCTAAGTCAGAGCTCTGGAAACACCATATATTTT. The chain uses TRBV27 and TRBJ1-3; D not resolved. Trimming shortened V by 6 bases and J by 0 bases, and 12 bases separated the two germline ends. Germline V gives CDR1 MNHEY, CDR2 SMNVEV (reference sequence). There are 15 residues in the CDR3.

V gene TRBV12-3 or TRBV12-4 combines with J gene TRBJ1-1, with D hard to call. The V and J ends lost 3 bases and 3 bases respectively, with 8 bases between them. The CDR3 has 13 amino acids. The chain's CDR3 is CASSFVGYTEAFF. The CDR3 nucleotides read TGTGCCAGCAGTTTCGTAGGGTACACTGAAGCTTTCTTT.